This T cell receptor (beta chain) originates from a study of CD8 T cells in ankylosing spondylitis. TCRdb itself ran the 5' RACE reads through MiXCR, one entry per CDR3 protein. The sample contains some 140,000 distinct CDR3 sequences, 8% to 9% of which appear only once. V shed 5 bases and J 1 base; nucleotides not matched to a gene: 6. The CDR3 has 16 residues. Looked up from germline, CDR1 is MDHEN and CDR2 is SYDVKM. Broader study findings: A motif of under ten highly homologous TCR beta variants was seen as apparently characteristic of ankylosing spondylitis blood.

This clonotype has at least ten counts. Its antigen remains unidentified. The sequence was obtained from a male donor with ankylosing spondylitis. The chain couples TRBV28 to TRBJ2-1, with TRBD2 matching 9 bases. Sequencing used synovial fluid, either unsorted or a sorted T cell fraction (not recorded which). CDR3 DNA: TGTGCCAGCAGTGAAATAGCGGGGGTTTCCTACAATGAGCAGTTCTTC. Protein sequence: CASSEIAGVSYNEQFF.